These 24 T cell receptor beta chains were sequenced from one sample in a study of shared clonotypes between healthy human individuals (dated by TCRdb to about 2020). Libraries were constructed by the immunoSEQ multiplex PCR assay. The table was pulled from immuneACCESS by TCRdb, which kept in-frame rearrangements only. Such tables lose some clones; where checked, under half of the loss comes from unresolved V genes, and the rest has no known cause. The sample contains fewer than 850,000 clones, roughly 87% of them found a single time. 34% of the sample is taken by the ten largest. The sample consisted of memory CD8+ T cells from PBMCs. Explained via the paper, the cell subset or site label denotes: CD45RO+ cells pooled with CCR7-negative TemRA cells. Receptor source: a man between 18 and 35 years old in good health. Some clones in this sample may be carry-over from other donors' samples.

The chain employs TRBV7-9 and TRBJ1-1, with TRBD1 matching over 7 bases. V shed 4 bases and J 5 bases; nucleotides not matched to a gene: 10. The germline V gene has CDR1 SEHNR and CDR2 FQNEAQ (reference sequence). The CDR3 runs 15 residues. CDR3 amino acids: CASSSYMHRGTEAFF. The CDR3 nucleotides read TGTGCCAGCAGCTCATACATGCACAGGGGAACTGAAGCTTTCTTT.

The genes are TRBV7-9 and TRBJ2-7, with D possibly TRBD2 on 6 matching bases. The germline CDR1 and CDR2 sequences are SEHNR and FQNEAQ (reference sequence). The germline V and J ends were trimmed by 3 bases and 2 bases, with 14 bases remaining between them. The CDR3 spans 15 residues. This CDR3 is CASSFPGSQTYEQYF. The CDR3 DNA reads TGTGCCAGCAGCTTCCCCGGGAGCCAGACCTACGAGCAGTACTTC.

As to this clone: Other DNA sequences in the sample encode the same CDR3. V and J are TRBV10-2 and TRBJ2-7; 7 bases line up with TRBD1. The J segment lost 4 bases and the V segment lost 3 bases, leaving 6 bases of the junction unmatched. This CDR3 comprises 14 residues. CDR1 and CDR2 from the germline V gene are WSHSY and SAAADI. The CDR3 sequence is CASSDRGSSYEQYF. The CDR3 coding sequence is TGCGCCAGCAGTGACAGGGGGAGCTCGTACGAGCAGTACTTC.

The chain is built from TRBV7-9 and TRBJ2-1, with 9 bases lining up with TRBD1. CDR1 and CDR2 (germline): SEHNR, FQNEAQ (reference sequence). This CDR3 has 13 residues. V dropped 6 bases and J dropped 7; count of bases not matched to a gene: 4. CDR3 sequence (DNA): TGTGCCAGCAGACGGGACAGGGTAAATGAGCAGTTCTTC. Amino acid sequence: CASRRDRVNEQFF.

In regard to this clone: The junction does not match germline at one end; this may be a read error. The chain combines TRBV29-1 with TRBJ1-2; possible D gene TRBD1, 5 bases. Germline values: CDR1 SQVTM, CDR2 ANQGSEA. The CDR3 has 11 amino acids. The CDR3 bases are TGCAGCGTTGAAAAGGGGATGGAGAGGCCCTTC. Translated, it gives CSVEKGMERPF.

The gene calls are TRBV6-5 and TRBJ2-1; TRBD2 is a possible D gene (6 bases). The V and J ends lost 8 bases and 7 bases respectively, with 12 bases between them. Germline V gene data show CDR1 as MNHEY and CDR2 as SVGAGI. The CDR3 runs to 12 residues. CDR3 in DNA: TGTGCCAGCCGGGGAGGAGGGAATGAGCAGTTCTTC. Translated: CASRGGGNEQFF.

The chain has TRBV7-8 and TRBJ1-2, with D perhaps TRBD1 (5 bases). Germline lookup yields CDR1 SGHVS and CDR2 FQNEAQ. The CDR3 sequence is 19 residues long. Trimming removed 0 bases from V and 7 bases from J, with 27 bases in between. Here the CDR3 DNA reads TGTGCCAGCAGCTTAGCCGTCGGGGCAGGACGCACGGGCTGGGGTGGCTACACCTTC. It translates to CASSLAVGAGRTGWGGYTF.

The table lists this clone with a count of one. The V gene is TRBV5-8, the J gene TRBJ1-4; D may be TRBD1 (6 bases). The CDR3 contains 19 residues. The germline V gene encodes CDR1 SGHTS and CDR2 YDEGEE. V lost 1 base to trimming and J lost 1 base, with 20 bases between them. The CDR3 loop is CASSLPEYRVGVTNEKLFF. DNA of the CDR3: TGTGCCAGCAGCTTGCCGGAGTACAGGGTGGGAGTAACTAATGAAAAACTGTTTTTT.

This chain uses TRBV28 with TRBJ2-7; D unresolved. Germline lookup yields CDR1 MDHEN and CDR2 SYDVKM. V dropped 5 bases and J dropped 1 base, with 18 bases sitting between them. This CDR3 is 16 amino acids long. The CDR3 DNA reads as TGTGCCAGCAGTCCCCCGACATCTGCACTTTCCTACGAGCAGTACTTC. Its protein is CASSPPTSALSYEQYF.

A remark on this clone: Possible read error: a much larger clone is one base away. The gene calls are TRBV5-4 and TRBJ1-1; D is unresolved. The CDR3 extends over 12 amino acids. V was shortened by 3 bases and J by 1 base, with 4 bases between the two germline ends. Looked up from germline, CDR1 is SGHNT and CDR2 is YYREEE (reference sequence). The chain's CDR3 is CASSYGNTEAFF. CDR3 sequence (DNA): TGTGCCAGCAGCTACGGGAACACTGAAGCTTTCTTT.

This clone was seen once. The genes are TRBV5-1 and TRBJ2-1; 14 positions match TRBD2. V was clipped by 3 bases and J by 7 bases; unmatched bases: 9. CDR1 is SGHRS and CDR2 is YFSETQ in the germline V gene. The CDR3 sequence is 17 residues long. CDR3 bases: TGCGCCAGCAGCTCCCGAAGAGGGACTAGCGGGAGTAATGAGCAGTTCTTC. Its translation: CASSSRRGTSGSNEQFF.

This clone was seen a few times. This sample also contains other DNA sequences that code for the same CDR3. This chain connects TRBV9 to TRBJ1-5; D is unclear. The CDR3 is made up of 12 amino acids. The germline V gene encodes CDR1 SGDLS and CDR2 YYNGEE. Deletions cut 2 bases from V and 2 bases from J, with 2 bases between. CDR3 in DNA: TGTGCCAGCAGCGTGGGCAATCAGCCCCAGCATTTT. Its translation is CASSVGNQPQHF.

The genes are TRBV5-8 and TRBJ2-7, with D unresolved. The CDR3 totals 13 residues. The V end lost 0 bases, the J end lost 4 bases, and 8 bases lay between the germline ends. Per germline, CDR1 SGHTS and CDR2 YDEGEE. The CDR3 loop is CASSLGLGYEQYF. The CDR3 coding sequence is TGTGCCAGCAGCTTGGGGCTGGGGTACGAGCAGTACTTC.

This rearrangement joins TRBV9 to TRBJ2-5, with D possibly being TRBD1 or TRBD2 (5 bases each). Germline V gives CDR1 SGDLS, CDR2 YYNGEE. With 6 bases removed from V and 4 bases from J, the gap between germline ends came to 16 bases. This CDR3 spans 14 amino acids. CDR3 protein: CASNKWGWGETQYF. The CDR3 region has the DNA TGTGCCAGCAATAAGTGGGGGTGGGGAGAGACCCAGTACTTC.

The rearrangement joins TRBV27 to TRBJ2-1, with unresolved D. The CDR3 is 15 amino acids. Between the trimmed V and J ends, which lost 2 bases and 2 bases, there was a span of 10 bases. Germline lookup yields CDR1 MNHEY and CDR2 SMNVEV (reference sequence). CDR3 bases: TGTGCCAGCAGTTTAGATAGGTCTGCCTACAATGAGCAGTTCTTC. Its translation is CASSLDRSAYNEQFF.

The chain joins TRBV6-5 to TRBJ1-2; D possibly corresponds to TRBD1 (6 bases). V was shortened by 0 bases and J by 6 bases, with 17 bases between the two germline ends. The CDR3 has 16 amino acids. Germline V CDR1 and CDR2: MNHEY, SVGAGI. The CDR3 sequence: CASSYSSGGSANGYTF. CDR3 nucleotides: TGTGCCAGCAGTTACTCGTCCGGGGGCAGCGCTAATGGCTACACCTTC.

The chain recombines TRBV7-8 with TRBJ2-1; possibly TRBD1 or TRBD2 for D (5 bases each). The CDR3 spans 14 residues. V lost 3 bases and J 2 bases, leaving 8 bases between the germline ends. Per germline, CDR1 SGHVS and CDR2 FQNEAQ. Here the CDR3 reads CASSLGEPYNEQFF. Here the CDR3 DNA reads TGTGCCAGCAGCTTGGGGGAGCCCTACAATGAGCAGTTCTTC.

The chain joins TRBV5-1 to TRBJ2-1; D is unresolved. This CDR3 is 14 amino acids long. V was cut by 3 bases and J by 6 bases, with 13 bases left in between. CDR1 and CDR2 from the germline V gene are SGHRS and YFSETQ. CDR3 sequence: CASSSVLKPNEQFF. The CDR3 region has the DNA TGCGCCAGCAGCTCCGTTTTAAAACCCAATGAGCAGTTCTTC. Variable domain in full (rest from reference TRBV5-1 and TRBJ2-1): KAGVTQTPRYLIKTRGQQVTLSCSPISGHRSVSWYQQTPGQGLQFLFEYFSETQRNKGNFPGRFSGRQFSNSRSEMNVSTLELGDSALYLCASSSVLKPNEQFFGPGTRLTVL.

To note about this clone: A read error may explain this, as a much larger clone is one base away. The chain has TRBV27 and TRBJ2-3, with 7 bases fitting TRBD1. The CDR3 is made up of 14 amino acids. The junction had 2 bases not matched to a gene; V was cut back by 5 bases and J by 0 bases. Germline assignment: CDR1 MNHEY and CDR2 SMNVEV (reference sequence). CDR3: CASSDRASTDTQYF. In DNA, the CDR3 is TGTGCCAGCAGTGACAGGGCCAGCACAGATACGCAGTATTTT.

This clone was observed a few times. This chain connects TRBV18 to TRBJ1-1; D gene ambiguous. CDR3 length: 17 amino acids. The germline V gene encodes CDR1 KGHSH and CDR2 LQKENI. V shed 2 bases and J shed 0 bases, with 16 bases lying between them. CDR3 region: CASSPGVISSLNTEAFF. CDR3 coding DNA: TGTGCCAGCTCACCAGGTGTCATTTCGTCGTTGAACACTGAAGCTTTCTTT.

The gene calls are TRBV6-5 and TRBJ2-7, with D possibly matching TRBD2 (6 bases). The CDR3 is made up of 14 amino acids. V lost 6 bases to trimming and J lost 6 bases, with 18 bases between them. Germline V gives CDR1 MNHEY, CDR2 SVGAGI. CDR3 DNA: TGTGCCAGCAGCCCCGGGGCGGGGTTTTTCGAGCAGTACTTC. It encodes CASSPGAGFFEQYF.

The rearrangement links TRBV5-1 to TRBJ2-7; 10 nucleotides match TRBD1. The V segment lost 2 bases and the J segment 7 bases; nucleotides outside the gene matches: 12. This CDR3 is built from 16 residues. CDR1 and CDR2 (germline): SGHRS, YFSETQ. The CDR3 sequence: CASSLSPGQGREEQYF. CDR3 nucleotides: TGCGCCAGCAGCTTAAGCCCGGGACAGGGGCGGGAAGAGCAGTACTTC.

The chain recombines TRBV4-2 with TRBJ1-1; no clear D. This CDR3 has 13 residues. The V end lost 0 bases, the J end lost 5 bases, and 7 bases lay between the germline ends. Per the germline V gene, CDR1 is LGHNA and CDR2 is YNFKEQ. The CDR3 region has the DNA TGTGCCAGCAGCCAAGAGATTGGGACTGAAGCTTTCTTT. This sequence encodes CASSQEIGTEAFF.

V and J are TRBV12-5 and TRBJ1-2; tentatively, D is TRBD1 (6 bases). Trimming left V 1 base short and J 6 bases short, with 12 bases between. The CDR3 totals 14 residues. Looked up from germline, CDR1 is LGHNT and CDR2 is FRNRAP. CDR3 sequence (DNA): TGTGCTAGTGGTTTGGGAAACAGGGTGGATGGCTACACCTTC. It specifies CASGLGNRVDGYTF.